This is a list of T cell receptor beta chains from one sample in a study of cytotoxic CD8 clonotypes in ibrutinib-treated CLL. Profiled with immunoSEQ multiplex PCR; TCRdb holds only in-frame clones, not every one. This sample yields about 160,000 clones, of which approximately 77% are seen a single time; about 2% belongs to the top ten. The sample was PBMCs, taken after 12 months of ibrutinib treatment. Every receptor here comes from a human donor with chronic lymphocytic leukemia. Both conserved end residues are part of each CDR3. A D gene is named only where the DNA matches it firmly. The size entry is marked missing in some rows and otherwise reads once, few, many or a size class.

NA | TRBJ2-1 | TRBD1 | TRBV28 | CASSLGTGGVGSLYNEQFF | TGTGCCAGCAGTTTAGGGACAGGGGGCGTTGGATCGCTATACAATGAGCAGTTCTTC
once | TRBJ1-3 | NA | TRBV28 | CATTRGSGNTIYF | TGTGCCACTACCAGGGGTTCTGGAAACACCATATATTTT
NA | TRBJ2-3 | NA | TRBV21-1 | CASSSIPGVADTQYF | TGTGCCAGCAGTTCCATCCCCGGGGTTGCAGATACGCAGTATTTT
NA | TRBJ2-7 | TRBD2 | TRBV7-8 | CASSQSSVGGLAGRYEQYF | TGTGCCAGCAGCCAGAGTTCAGTAGGAGGGCTAGCGGGGAGGTACGAGCAGTACTTC
NA | TRBJ2-1 | NA | TRBV5-1 | CASSPDSDSNEQFF | TGCGCCAGCAGCCCGGATTCGGACAGCAATGAGCAGTTCTTC
NA | TRBJ2-3 | TRBD2 | TRBV6-1 | CASSESLAGGVDTQYF | TGTGCCAGCAGTGAGTCTCTAGCGGGAGGGGTAGATACGCAGTATTTT
NA | TRBJ2-5 | TRBD1 | TRBV5-1 | CASSFGTGGEETQYF | TGCGCCAGCAGCTTCGGGACAGGGGGCGAAGAGACCCAGTACTTC
NA | TRBJ2-1 | TRBD2 | TRBV11-1 | CASSLISGSSYNEQFF | TGTGCCAGCAGCTTAATTAGCGGGAGCTCCTACAATGAGCAGTTCTTC
NA | TRBJ1-2 | NA | TRBV6-5 | CASGDPRYGYTF | TGTGCCAGCGGAGATCCCCGCTATGGCTACACCTTC
NA | TRBJ2-3 | NA | TRBV19 | CASDPTGVTGTDTQYF | TGTGCCAGTGACCCGACCGGGGTTACGGGCACAGATACGCAGTATTTT
NA | TRBJ1-2 | NA | TRBV30 | CAWSVPPNYGYTF | TGTGCCTGGAGTGTACCCCCGAACTATGGCTACACCTTC
NA | TRBJ2-5 | NA | TRBV15 | CATSRAPEETQYF | TGTGCCACCAGCAGGGCACCTGAAGAGACCCAGTACTTC
NA | TRBJ2-3 | TRBD2 | TRBV5-4 | CASSKRLAGGPTDTQYF | TGTGCCAGCAGCAAGAGGTTAGCGGGAGGGCCGACAGATACGCAGTATTTT
NA | TRBJ2-7 | NA | TRBV2 | CASLGQPAYEQYF | TGTGCATCTCTCGGGCAGCCCGCATACGAGCAGTACTTC
NA | TRBJ2-2 | TRBD1 | TRBV2 | CATRDRERTGELFF | TGTGCCACCCGGGACAGGGAAAGGACCGGGGAGCTGTTTTTT
NA | TRBJ1-2 | TRBD1 | TRBV7-9 | CASSRMGTGGALYGYTF | TGTGCCAGCAGCCGGATGGGGACAGGGGGCGCCTTGTATGGCTACACCTTC
NA | TRBJ2-3 | TRBD2 | TRBV13 | CASSRAAGDTDTQYF | TGTGCCAGCAGCCGTGCCGCGGGGGACACAGATACGCAGTATTTT
NA | TRBJ2-3 | TRBD2 | TRBV7-6 | CASSFPTSGTDTQYF | TGTGCCAGCAGCTTTCCAACTAGCGGCACAGATACGCAGTATTTT